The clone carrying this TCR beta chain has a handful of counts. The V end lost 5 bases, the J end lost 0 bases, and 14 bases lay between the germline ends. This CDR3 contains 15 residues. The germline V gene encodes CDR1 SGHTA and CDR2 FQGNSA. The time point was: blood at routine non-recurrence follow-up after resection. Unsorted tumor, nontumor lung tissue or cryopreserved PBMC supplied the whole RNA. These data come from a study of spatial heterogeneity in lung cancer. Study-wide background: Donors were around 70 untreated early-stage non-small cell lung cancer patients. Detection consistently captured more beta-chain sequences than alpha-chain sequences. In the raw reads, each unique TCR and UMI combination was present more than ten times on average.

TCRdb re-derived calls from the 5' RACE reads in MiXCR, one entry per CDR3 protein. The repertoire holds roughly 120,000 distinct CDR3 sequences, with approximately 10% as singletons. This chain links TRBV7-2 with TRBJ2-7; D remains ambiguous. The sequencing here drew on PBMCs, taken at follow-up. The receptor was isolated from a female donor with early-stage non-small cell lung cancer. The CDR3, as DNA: TGTGCCAGCAGCCAAATGCGCGGCTACTCCTACGAGCAGTACTTC. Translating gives CASSQMRGYSYEQYF.